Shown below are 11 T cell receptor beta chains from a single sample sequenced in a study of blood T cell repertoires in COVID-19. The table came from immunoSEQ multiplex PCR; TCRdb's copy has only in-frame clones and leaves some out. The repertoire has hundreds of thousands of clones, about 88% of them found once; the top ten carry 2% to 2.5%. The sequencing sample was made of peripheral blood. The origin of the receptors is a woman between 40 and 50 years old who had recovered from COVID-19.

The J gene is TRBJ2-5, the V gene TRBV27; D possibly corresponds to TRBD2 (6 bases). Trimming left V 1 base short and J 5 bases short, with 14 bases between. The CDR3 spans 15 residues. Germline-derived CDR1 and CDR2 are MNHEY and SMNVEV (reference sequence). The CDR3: CASSLFGGVRETQYF. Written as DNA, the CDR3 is TGTGCCAGCAGTTTATTCGGGGGAGTACGGGAGACCCAGTACTTC.

The CDR3 DNA reads TGTGCCAGCAGCGTAGGGGACAGGGGGCCGGGAGATACGCAGTATTTT. Its protein is CASSVGDRGPGDTQYF. The chain employs TRBV9 and TRBJ2-3; 12 bases are shared with TRBD1. The CDR3 runs 16 residues. Unmatched junction bases numbered 4, after V lost 0 bases and J lost 5 bases. CDR1 is SGDLS, CDR2 YYNGEE, per germline.

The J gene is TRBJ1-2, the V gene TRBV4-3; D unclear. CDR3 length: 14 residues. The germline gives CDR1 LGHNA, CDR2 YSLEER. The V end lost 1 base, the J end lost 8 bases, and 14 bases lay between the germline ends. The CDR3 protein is CASSQGLLGSGYTF. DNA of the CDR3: TGCGCCAGCAGCCAAGGGCTACTCGGGTCAGGCTACACCTTC.

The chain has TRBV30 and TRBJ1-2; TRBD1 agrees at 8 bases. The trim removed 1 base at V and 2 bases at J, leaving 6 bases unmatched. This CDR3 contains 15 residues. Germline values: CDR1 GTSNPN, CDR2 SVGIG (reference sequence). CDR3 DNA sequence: TGTGCCTGGAGTGGACAGGGGCGCGGGAACTATGGCTACACCTTC. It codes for CAWSGQGRGNYGYTF.

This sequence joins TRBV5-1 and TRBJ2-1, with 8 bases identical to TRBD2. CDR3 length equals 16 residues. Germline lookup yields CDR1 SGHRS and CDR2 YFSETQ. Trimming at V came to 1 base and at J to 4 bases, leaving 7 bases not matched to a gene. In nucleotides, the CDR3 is TGCGCCAGCAGCTTGTCAACTAGCGGAACTTACAATGAGCAGTTCTTC. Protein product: CASSLSTSGTYNEQFF.

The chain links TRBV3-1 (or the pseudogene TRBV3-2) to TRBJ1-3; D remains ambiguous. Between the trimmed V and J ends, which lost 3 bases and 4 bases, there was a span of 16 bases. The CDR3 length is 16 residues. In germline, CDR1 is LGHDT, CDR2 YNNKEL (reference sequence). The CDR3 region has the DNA TGTGCCAGCAGCCACTCAACCGGGGTTTCGGGAAACACCATATATTTT. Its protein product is CASSHSTGVSGNTIYF.

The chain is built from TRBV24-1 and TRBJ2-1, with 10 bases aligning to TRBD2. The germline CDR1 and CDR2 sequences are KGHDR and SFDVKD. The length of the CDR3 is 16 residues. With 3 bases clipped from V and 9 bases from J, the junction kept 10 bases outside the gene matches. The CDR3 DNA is TGTGCCACCAGTGATCCGGGAGCGGGAGGGCCCGGTGAGCAGTTCTTC. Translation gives CATSDPGAGGPGEQFF.

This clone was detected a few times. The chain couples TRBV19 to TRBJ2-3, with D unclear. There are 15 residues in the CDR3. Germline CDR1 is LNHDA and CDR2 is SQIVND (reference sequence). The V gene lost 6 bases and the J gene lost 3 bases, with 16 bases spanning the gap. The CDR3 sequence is CASRMIGLETDTQYF. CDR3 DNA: TGTGCCAGTAGAATGATTGGTTTAGAGACAGATACGCAGTATTTT.

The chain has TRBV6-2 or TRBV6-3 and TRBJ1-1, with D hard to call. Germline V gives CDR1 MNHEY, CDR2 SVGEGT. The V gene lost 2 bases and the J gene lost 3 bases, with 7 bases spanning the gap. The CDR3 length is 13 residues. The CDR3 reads CASSYGPDTEAFF. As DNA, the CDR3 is TGTGCCAGCAGTTACGGGCCGGACACTGAAGCTTTCTTT.

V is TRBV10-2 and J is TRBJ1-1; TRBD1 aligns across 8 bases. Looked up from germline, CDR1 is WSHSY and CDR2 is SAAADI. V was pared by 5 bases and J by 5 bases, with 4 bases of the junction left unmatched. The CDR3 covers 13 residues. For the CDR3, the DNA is TGCGCCAGCAGTCAGGGGGCGGGGACTGAAGCTTTCTTT. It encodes CASSQGAGTEAFF.

The DNA of the CDR3 is TGTGCCATCAGACAGGGGGCGCAGGCTAATGAAAAACTGTTTTTT. It yields the protein CAIRQGAQANEKLFF. V usage is TRBV10-3 and J usage is TRBJ1-4; 9 nucleotides align to TRBD1. The J segment lost 3 bases and the V segment lost 6 bases, leaving 5 bases of the junction unmatched. CDR1 is ENHRY and CDR2 is SYGVKD in the germline V gene. The CDR3 has 15 amino acids.